The clone carrying this T cell receptor (beta chain) was found once. The data were obtained in a study of OX40 agonist ivuxolimab in advanced cancers. Study overall: Participants, 82.7% male, averaged approximately 65 years of age, ranging from about 20 to 79.

CDR3 length equals 13 residues. Germline lookup yields CDR1 MNHNS and CDR2 SASEGT. The germline V and J ends were trimmed by 8 bases and 1 base, with 11 bases remaining between them. The protocol was immunoSEQ multiplex PCR, while the TCRdb copy is restricted to in-frame clones and leaves out a portion. The table records about 33,000 clones, approximately 79% of them present only once. The sequences come from CD4+ or CD8+ T cells sorted from blood, collected in a trial of the OX40 agonist ivuxolimab. The J gene is TRBJ1-1, the V gene TRBV6-1; D may be TRBD1 (5 bases). The sequence derives from an adult with an advanced solid tumor such as melanoma, head and neck, liver or kidney cancer. CDR3 residues: CASRSGTNTEAFF. The CDR3 DNA reads TGTGCCAGCCGTTCCGGGACGAACACTGAAGCTTTCTTT.